This T cell receptor beta chain was obtained from a study of cytomegalovirus exposure and HLA in healthy donors. The study's findings and limits: The study designated 150 to 200 TCR beta chains cytomegalovirus-associated. Across HLA loci, a later analysis found differing TCR association rates, with DRB1 most and HLA-C fewest. Prior analysis indicated that the majority of TCR beta V segments exhibited productivity approximately 90% or approximately 30% of the time.

This clone was counted a single time. As yet, its antigen is unknown. PCR primers comprised 60 Vbeta and 13 Jbeta primers. Sequencing was performed with immunoSEQ multiplex PCR; in TCRdb, only in-frame clones are kept and a portion is missing. This table holds more than 95,000 clones, roughly 80% found once. The CDR3 runs 15 residues. V gave up 5 bases and J gave up 1 base; unmatched junction bases: 6. Germline assignment: CDR1 SGHAT and CDR2 FQNNGV. The chain has TRBV11-2 and TRBJ2-5; 8 nucleotides line up with TRBD1. The sequence was obtained from a man between 25 and 39 years old in good health and CMV-seropositive. The sequenced material came from PBMCs. The CDR3 spells CASSQAGTGQETQYF. DNA for the CDR3: TGTGCCAGCAGCCAAGCTGGGACAGGCCAAGAGACCCAGTACTTC.